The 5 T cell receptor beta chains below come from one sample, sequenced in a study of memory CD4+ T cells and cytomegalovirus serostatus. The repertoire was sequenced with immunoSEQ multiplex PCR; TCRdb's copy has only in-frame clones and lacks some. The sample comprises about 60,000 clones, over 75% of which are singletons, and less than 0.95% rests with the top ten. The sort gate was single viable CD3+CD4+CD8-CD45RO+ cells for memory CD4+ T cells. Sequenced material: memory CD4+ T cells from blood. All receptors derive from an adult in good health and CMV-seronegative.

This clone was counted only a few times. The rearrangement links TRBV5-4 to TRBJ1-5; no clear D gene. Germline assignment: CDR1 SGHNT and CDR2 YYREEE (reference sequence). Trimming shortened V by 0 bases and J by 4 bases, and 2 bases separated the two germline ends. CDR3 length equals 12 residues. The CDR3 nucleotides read TGTGCCAGCAGCTTGGATAATCAGCCCCAGCATTTT. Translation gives CASSLDNQPQHF.

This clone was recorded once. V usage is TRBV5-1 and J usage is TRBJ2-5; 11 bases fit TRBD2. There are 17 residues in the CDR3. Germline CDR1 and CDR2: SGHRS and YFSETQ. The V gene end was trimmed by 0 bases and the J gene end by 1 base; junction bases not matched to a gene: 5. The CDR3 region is CASSLALAGGPQETQYF. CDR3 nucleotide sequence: TGCGCCAGCAGCTTGGCCTTAGCGGGGGGGCCCCAAGAGACCCAGTACTTC.

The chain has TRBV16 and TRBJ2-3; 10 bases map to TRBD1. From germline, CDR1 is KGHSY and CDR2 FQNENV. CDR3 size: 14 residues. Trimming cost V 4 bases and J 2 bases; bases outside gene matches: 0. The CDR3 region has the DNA TGTGCCAGCAGCCGACAGGGGGCCACAGATACGCAGTATTTT. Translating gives CASSRQGATDTQYF.

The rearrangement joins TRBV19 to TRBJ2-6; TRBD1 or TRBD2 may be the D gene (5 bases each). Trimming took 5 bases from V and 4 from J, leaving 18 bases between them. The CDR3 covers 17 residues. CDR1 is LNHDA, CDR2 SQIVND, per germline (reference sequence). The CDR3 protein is CASSSSYRGTGANVLTF. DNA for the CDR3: TGTGCCAGTAGTTCCTCGTACCGAGGGACCGGGGCCAACGTCCTGACTTTC.

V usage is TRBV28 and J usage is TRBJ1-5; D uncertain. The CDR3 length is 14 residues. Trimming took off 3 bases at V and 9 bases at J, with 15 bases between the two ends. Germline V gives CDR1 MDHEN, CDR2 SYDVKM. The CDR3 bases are TGTGCCAGCAGTTTGGGCCAGGCGATAGGGCCCCAGCATTTT. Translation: CASSLGQAIGPQHF.